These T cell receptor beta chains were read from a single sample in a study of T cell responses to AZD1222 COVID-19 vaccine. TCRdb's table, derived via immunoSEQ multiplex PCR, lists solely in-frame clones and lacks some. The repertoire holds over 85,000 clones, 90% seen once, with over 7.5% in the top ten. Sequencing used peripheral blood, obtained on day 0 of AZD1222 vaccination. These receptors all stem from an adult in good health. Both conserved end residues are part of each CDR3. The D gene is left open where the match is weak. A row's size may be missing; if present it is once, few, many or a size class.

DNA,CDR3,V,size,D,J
TGTGCCAGCAGTTTAACCCTAGCGGGGGTTCTCAGCACAGATACGCAGTATTTT,CASSLTLAGVLSTDTQYF,TRBV27,-,TRBD2,TRBJ2-3
TGTGCCACCAGCAGAGAAGCGGGGGAACAAGAGACCCAGTACTTC,CATSREAGEQETQYF,TRBV15,-,TRBD2,TRBJ2-5
TGTGCCAGCAGTTATACCCGGGGCAATCAGCCCCAGCATTTT,CASSYTRGNQPQHF,TRBV5-6,-,-,TRBJ1-5
TGTGCCAGCAGCCCTGGGGCGAACACTGAAGCTTTCTTT,CASSPGANTEAFF,TRBV9,-,-,TRBJ1-1
TGTGCCAGCAGGGGACAGGGGGCGCGGAATGAAAAACTGTTTTTT,CASRGQGARNEKLFF,TRBV2,-,TRBD1,TRBJ1-4
TGTGCCATCAGCCAAAACCCACCGGGACTAGCTTACACAGATACGCAGTATTTT,CAISQNPPGLAYTDTQYF,TRBV10-3,-,TRBD2,TRBJ2-3
TGTGCCAGCAGGGCGGGCGTGAACACTGAAGCTTTCTTT,CASRAGVNTEAFF,TRBV12-3/TRBV12-4,once,-,TRBJ1-1
TGTGCCATCTACTCGGAGGGGCGAGGCTACACCTTC,CAIYSEGRGYTF,TRBV6-5,-,-,TRBJ1-2
TGTGCCAGCAGCTCGGGGGGCCGTGATACCGGGGAGCTGTTTTTT,CASSSGGRDTGELFF,TRBV5-4,-,-,TRBJ2-2
TGTGCCAGCAGCTTAGTACAGGGGCCGCGTCAGCCCCAGCATTTT,CASSLVQGPRQPQHF,TRBV7-2,-,TRBD1,TRBJ1-5
TGTGCCAGCAGCTTCCTCCTCCTAGCCCGGGACAGAAGCTTCTATGGCTACACCTTC,CASSFLLLARDRSFYGYTF,TRBV12-1,-,-,TRBJ1-2
TGTGCCAGCAGCAAAGGGACAGGGGGCGGGGGTGACACTGAAGCTTTCTTT,CASSKGTGGGGDTEAFF,TRBV3-1/TRBV3-2,-,TRBD1,TRBJ1-1
TGTGCCAGCAGCGTTGTAACGGGGGCGGGCGGCTACACCTTC,CASSVVTGAGGYTF,TRBV9,-,-,TRBJ1-2
TGTGCCATCCTTGGGATAGCGGGGGGGACGCAGTACTTC,CAILGIAGGTQYF,TRBV2,-,TRBD2,TRBJ2-7
TGTGCCAGCAGCCCCCGCAGATCGAGTCAAGAGACCCAGTACTTC,CASSPRRSSQETQYF,TRBV7-9,-,-,TRBJ2-5
TGTGCCAGCAGTTCAAGGGGACAGGGGAACTATGGCTACACCTTC,CASSSRGQGNYGYTF,TRBV28,-,TRBD1,TRBJ1-2
TGCGCCAGCAGCCGAGTAGCGGGGGGGCCGCAAGAGACCCAGTACTTC,CASSRVAGGPQETQYF,TRBV4-1,-,TRBD2,TRBJ2-5
TGTGCCAGCAGCTTGGCCCCCGGGACAGGTCCGCCGGGGGATCAGCCCCAGCATTTT,CASSLAPGTGPPGDQPQHF,TRBV5-5,-,TRBD1,TRBJ1-5
TGTGCCACCAGCGCGGGGGTAATTAGCACAGATACGCAGTATTTT,CATSAGVISTDTQYF,TRBV24-1,-,TRBD2,TRBJ2-3
TGTGCCAGCAGTTTTGGGTTGAATGAGCAGTTCTTC,CASSFGLNEQFF,TRBV12-3/TRBV12-4,-,-,TRBJ2-1
TGTGCCAGCAGTCCCCCCACACGGGGGGTGAACACTGAAGCTTTCTTT,CASSPPTRGVNTEAFF,TRBV28,-,-,TRBJ1-1
TGTGCCTGGAGTAGGACAGATTCTCATGGGGATACGCAGTATTTT,CAWSRTDSHGDTQYF,TRBV30,-,-,TRBJ2-3
TGTGCCAGCGGGACAGGGGGCTTACAGCCCCAGCATTTT,CASGTGGLQPQHF,TRBV18,-,TRBD1,TRBJ1-5
TGTGCCAGCAGTTTATCCCAAGGGACTGAAGCTTTCTTT,CASSLSQGTEAFF,TRBV12-3/TRBV12-4,-,-,TRBJ1-1
TGTGCCAGCTCGTTGGACAGGGGAGATCCCTACGAGCAGTACTTC,CASSLDRGDPYEQYF,TRBV18,-,TRBD1,TRBJ2-7
TGTGCCATCAGTTCCGGGGGCTCCTACAATGAGCAGTTCTTC,CAISSGGSYNEQFF,TRBV10-3,-,-,TRBJ2-1
TGTGCCAGTAGTATGGGGACAGGCATTATGTTTTTT,CASSMGTGIMFF,TRBV19,-,TRBD1,TRBJ1-4
TGTGCCAGCAGTCTGTCCCCCTGGGCGGATACGCAGTATTTT,CASSLSPWADTQYF,TRBV2,few,-,TRBJ2-3
TGTGCCAGCAGCTTATCCGGGACCTCCTACGAGCAGTACTTC,CASSLSGTSYEQYF,TRBV7-9,-,-,TRBJ2-7
TGCGCCAGCAGCCAAGGACAGGGGGCGGAGACCCAGTACTTC,CASSQGQGAETQYF,TRBV4-3,-,TRBD1,TRBJ2-5
TGCGCCAGCAGCTTGGCGGCAGGGCTGAACACTGAAGCTTTCTTT,CASSLAAGLNTEAFF,TRBV5-1,-,-,TRBJ1-1
TGTGCCAGCAAGAGTCCCCGGGGACACAATGAGCAGTTCTTC,CASKSPRGHNEQFF,TRBV6-5,-,-,TRBJ2-1
TGTGCCAGCAGCCCTCTGACAGACACTGAAGCTTTCTTT,CASSPLTDTEAFF,TRBV2,-,-,TRBJ1-1
TGTGCCACCACCGGGACAGGGTACGACGAGCAGTACTTC,CATTGTGYDEQYF,TRBV19,-,TRBD1,TRBJ2-7
TGCAGCGCCATACAGGGGGCGGGGGAGCCCCAGCATTTT,CSAIQGAGEPQHF,TRBV29-1,-,TRBD1,TRBJ1-5
TGTGCCAGCAGTTTGGAAGGGCGCACTGAAGCTTTCTTT,CASSLEGRTEAFF,TRBV28,-,-,TRBJ1-1
TGTGCCAGCAGCTTAGAGAGGGGGATCACTAATGAAAAACTGTTTTTT,CASSLERGITNEKLFF,TRBV11-2,-,-,TRBJ1-4
TGTGCCAGCAGCTTAGTAGGGGGGACAGGGCGGATGAACACTGAAGCTTTCTTT,CASSLVGGTGRMNTEAFF,TRBV11-2,-,TRBD1,TRBJ1-1
TGTGCCTGGAGTGTAAGGCAGGGGGGCGGCTACACCTTC,CAWSVRQGGGYTF,TRBV30,once,TRBD1,TRBJ1-2
TGTGCCAGCAGCTTAGTTGGACAGGGTTTTGAAGCTTTCTTT,CASSLVGQGFEAFF,TRBV7-2,-,TRBD1,TRBJ1-1
TGTGCCAGTAGTGGGCAAAACATTCAGTACTTC,CASSGQNIQYF,TRBV19,-,-,TRBJ2-4
TGTGCCAGCAGCTCGACAGGGACCGGGGATACGCAGTATTTT,CASSSTGTGDTQYF,TRBV7-3,once,TRBD1,TRBJ2-3
TGTGCCAGCAAGGGAAAGTTCCAAGAGACCCAGTACTTC,CASKGKFQETQYF,TRBV6-9,-,-,TRBJ2-5
TGCGCCAGCAGCCAAATCCCCGGACAGATTAACACTGAAGCTTTCTTT,CASSQIPGQINTEAFF,TRBV4-1,-,-,TRBJ1-1
TGTGCCAGCAGCCAAGGCCGACGCGGGGAGTACAATGAGCAGTTCTTC,CASSQGRRGEYNEQFF,TRBV3-1/TRBV3-2,-,-,TRBJ2-1
TGTGCCAGCAGCTTAGCGTTTAGCGGGGGCGGGGAGCTGTTTTTT,CASSLAFSGGGELFF,TRBV7-2,few,TRBD2,TRBJ2-2
TGTGCCAGCTCACCACTCTCTAGCACGAGCTCCTACAATGAGCAGTTCTTC,CASSPLSSTSSYNEQFF,TRBV18,few,-,TRBJ2-1
TGTGCCATCAGTATACGGGGGGCACAACCTGAGGTGGGATACAATGAGCAGTTCTTC,CAISIRGAQPEVGYNEQFF,TRBV10-3,-,-,TRBJ2-1
TGTGCCAGCAGCGTCAACACCGGGGAGCTGTTTTTT,CASSVNTGELFF,TRBV9,once,-,TRBJ2-2
TGTGCCAGCACCAGGGGACAGCAAGAGACCCAGTACTTC,CASTRGQQETQYF,TRBV7-9,-,TRBD1,TRBJ2-5
TGTGCCAGCAGCACAGACCTGGGAGAGACCCAGTACTTC,CASSTDLGETQYF,TRBV6-5,-,-,TRBJ2-5
TGTGCCAGCAGACCCGTGACAGGGGGTGTAGTCCACTTT,CASRPVTGGVVHF,TRBV6-5,many,TRBD1,TRBJ1-6
TGTGCCAGTGGACAGGGACCTTATGGCTACACCTTC,CASGQGPYGYTF,TRBV16,-,TRBD1,TRBJ1-2
TGCGCCAGCAGCGCAGGGACAGCTAGCAATCAGCCCCAGCATTTT,CASSAGTASNQPQHF,TRBV4-1,-,TRBD1,TRBJ1-5
TGTGCCAGCAGCTTAGTACAGCAAGAGACCCAGTACTTC,CASSLVQQETQYF,TRBV7-2,once,-,TRBJ2-5
TGTGCCAGCAGCATCCCTCAAGGGGGGCCCACTGAAGCTTTCTTT,CASSIPQGGPTEAFF,TRBV9,-,-,TRBJ1-1
TGTGCCACCAGTGTGGCCAGAAGAGGAAACACCATATATTTT,CATSVARRGNTIYF,TRBV24-1,few,-,TRBJ1-3